What follows are 24 T cell receptor beta chains derived from one specimen sequenced in a study of blood T cell repertoires in COVID-19. The repertoire was sequenced with immunoSEQ multiplex PCR; TCRdb's copy has only in-frame clones and lacks some. The data contain 150,000 to 200,000 clones, about four fifths of them singletons. Sequencing was done on a sample of peripheral blood. These receptor sequences come from a woman aged 40 to 50 with COVID-19, enrolled during active disease.

This clone was counted a single time. This chain connects TRBV7-9 to TRBJ2-7; a possible D gene is TRBD1 (6 bases). The CDR3 is 15 residues long. Germline CDR1 reads SEHNR; CDR2 reads FQNEAQ (reference sequence). Trimming shortened V by 5 bases and J by 4 bases, and 18 bases separated the two germline ends. CDR3 nucleotide sequence: TGTGCCAGCAGCCTACAGGGCCATGTCGTGTACGAGCAGTACTTC. Translated: CASSLQGHVVYEQYF.

The chain links TRBV6-6 to TRBJ1-2; D uncertain. The V end lost 7 bases, the J end lost 6 bases, and 15 bases lay between the germline ends. Germline values: CDR1 MNHNY, CDR2 SVGAGI (reference sequence). The CDR3 has 13 residues. CDR3 residues: CASTTSDGNGYTF. The CDR3 nucleotides are TGTGCCAGCACCACCTCGGACGGGAATGGCTACACCTTC.

The rearrangement uses TRBV2 and TRBJ2-3; 7 bases map to TRBD1. From germline, CDR1 is SNHLY and CDR2 FYNNEI. Losses at the gene ends were 6 bases for V and 1 base for J; bases not matched to a gene: 4. The CDR3 spans 14 residues. The CDR3 DNA sequence: TGTGCCAGCAGAACAGGGGTCGGCACAGATACGCAGTATTTT. This translates into CASRTGVGTDTQYF. Supplemented by reference TRBV2 and TRBJ2-3, the full variable domain reads EPEVTQTPSHQVTQMGQEVILRCVPISNHLYFYWYRQILGQKVEFLVSFYNNEISEKSEIFDDQFSVERPDGSNFTLKIRSTKLEDSAMYFCASRTGVGTDTQYFGPGTRLTVL.

This sequence joins TRBV9 and TRBJ2-1, with TRBD2 identical over 13 bases. CDR1 and CDR2 (germline): SGDLS, YYNGEE. Trimming removed 1 base from V and 5 bases from J; junction bases left unmatched: 6. The CDR3 loop spans 17 amino acids. This chain's CDR3 is CASSVRGLAGRDNEQFF. CDR3 DNA sequence: TGTGCCAGCAGCGTAAGGGGACTAGCGGGACGAGACAATGAGCAGTTCTTC. The full variable domain, in which reference TRBV9 and TRBJ2-1 provide the parts outside the CDR3, is DSGVTQTPKHLITATGQRVTLRCSPRSGDLSVYWYQQSLDQGLQFLIQYYNGEERAKGNILERFSAQQFPDLHSELNLSSLELGDSALYFCASSVRGLAGRDNEQFFGPGTRLTVL.

The chain combines TRBV9 with TRBJ2-1; 10 positions agree with TRBD2. Per germline, CDR1 SGDLS and CDR2 YYNGEE. There are 17 residues in the CDR3. The V and J ends lost 0 bases and 6 bases, in that order; junction bases with no gene match: 9. The CDR3 is CASSVVTLAGAPNEQFF. As DNA, the CDR3 is TGTGCCAGCAGCGTAGTAACCCTAGCGGGAGCCCCCAATGAGCAGTTCTTC.

The CDR3 DNA sequence: TGCGCCAGCAGCTTGGACGGGAGGGTTTACAATGAGCAGTTCTTC. Its protein is CASSLDGRVYNEQFF. J is TRBJ2-1 and V is TRBV5-1; 8 nucleotides match TRBD2. Germline CDR1 is SGHRS and CDR2 is YFSETQ. This CDR3 comprises 15 residues. The V segment lost 0 bases and the J segment 4 bases; nucleotides outside the gene matches: 3.

The V and J genes are TRBV30 and TRBJ2-1; 9 bases map to TRBD2. The CDR3 extends over 14 amino acids. Germline CDR1 GTSNPN, CDR2 SVGIG (reference sequence). Trimming cost V 6 bases and J 5 bases; bases outside gene matches: 8. Here the CDR3 DNA reads TGTGCCTGCAGTAGCGGGAGCTTAAACAATGAGCAGTTCTTC. Protein product: CACSSGSLNNEQFF.

The rearrangement joins TRBV4-1 to TRBJ2-6; D is ambiguous. Trimming cost V 1 base and J 2 bases, with 15 bases left between them. The CDR3 has 18 amino acids. Per the germline V gene, CDR1 is MGHRA and CDR2 is YSYEKL. The CDR3 DNA reads as TGCGCCAGCAGCCAAGTTAACACCCAGGTAGCTGGGGCCAACGTCCTGACTTTC. This gives the protein CASSQVNTQVAGANVLTF.

The chain employs TRBV6-1 and TRBJ1-2, with D uncertain. This CDR3 has 13 amino acids. V lost 1 base and J 4 bases, leaving 7 bases between the germline ends. The V gene's germline CDR1 is MNHNS and CDR2 SASEGT. Written as DNA, the CDR3 is TGTGCCAGCAGTGAAGGGGAGAGCTATGGCTACACCTTC. It specifies CASSEGESYGYTF.

V gene TRBV28 combines with J gene TRBJ1-3, with D unclear. This CDR3 has 17 amino acids. CDR1 is MDHEN and CDR2 is SYDVKM in the germline V gene. Trimming removed 7 bases from V and 0 bases from J, with 19 bases in between. The CDR3 DNA sequence: TGTGCCAGCACCTCCCCTTACTGGGCGAGCTCTGGAAACACCATATATTTT. It yields the protein CASTSPYWASSGNTIYF. Full variable domain (rest looked up from reference TRBV28 and TRBJ1-3): DVKVTQSSRYLVKRTGEKVFLECVQDMDHENMFWYRQDPGLGLRLIYFSYDVKMKEKGDIPEGYSVSREKKERFSLILESASTNQTSMYLCASTSPYWASSGNTIYFGEGSWLTVV.

J is TRBJ1-2 and V is TRBV28; tentative D call: TRBD1 (5 bases). Germline lookup yields CDR1 MDHEN and CDR2 SYDVKM. V was clipped by 7 bases and J by 3 bases, with 12 bases between them. CDR3 length: 13 residues. CDR3 loop: CASNRPGYYGYTF. The CDR3 DNA sequence: TGTGCCAGCAACCGACCAGGGTACTATGGCTACACCTTC.

The rearrangement joins TRBV18 to TRBJ2-1; D might be TRBD2 (5 bases). The germline V gene has CDR1 KGHSH and CDR2 LQKENI. The CDR3 sequence is 13 residues long. The V end lost 2 bases, the J end lost 8 bases, and 10 bases lay between the germline ends. The CDR3: CASSPYDGDEQFF. The CDR3 bases are TGTGCCAGCTCACCATACGACGGGGATGAGCAGTTCTTC.

In this sample, this clone turned up once. This chain joins TRBV6-5 and TRBJ1-5; D unclear. This CDR3 region has 15 residues. Germline CDR1 MNHEY, CDR2 SVGAGI. Trimming left V 5 bases short and J 7 bases short, with 18 bases between. Written as DNA, the CDR3 is TGTGCCAGCAGTCCCCTGCGGGAGCTAAGGCAGCCCCAGCATTTT. It translates to CASSPLRELRQPQHF.

Remarks on this clone: The same CDR3 can be traced to other DNA sequences in this sample. This chain joins TRBV6-1 and TRBJ1-5; perhaps TRBD1 as D (5 bases). The CDR3 has 15 residues. CDR1 is MNHNS, CDR2 SASEGT, per germline. Deletions cut 2 bases from V and 2 bases from J, with 10 bases between. The CDR3: CASSEMGQGNQPQHF. In nucleotides, the CDR3 is TGTGCCAGCAGTGAAATGGGGCAGGGCAATCAGCCCCAGCATTTT.

This clone is judged medium-sized. The chain joins TRBV5-4 to TRBJ2-3, with 10 bases aligning to TRBD1. This CDR3 has 18 residues. CDR1 is SGHNT, CDR2 YYREEE, per germline (reference sequence). J gave up 5 bases and V 5 bases, and 17 bases lay outside the gene matches. This chain's CDR3 is CASSETSGTGDYGDTQYF. Written as DNA, the CDR3 is TGTGCCAGCAGTGAAACTTCCGGGACAGGGGATTACGGAGATACGCAGTATTTT.

The chain joins TRBV30 to TRBJ1-2; 10 bases match TRBD1. Germline CDR1 GTSNPN, CDR2 SVGIG (reference sequence). Trimming at V came to 3 bases and at J to 6 bases, leaving 1 base not matched to a gene. The CDR3 length is 12 residues. CDR3 amino acids: CAWRGTGDGYTF. The CDR3 region has the DNA TGTGCCTGGAGGGGGACAGGGGATGGCTACACCTTC.

The chain joins TRBV19 to TRBJ1-4; TRBD1 matches 10 bases. V trimming: 7 bases; J trimming: 3 bases; junction bases outside the gene matches: 2. In germline, CDR1 is LNHDA, CDR2 SQIVND (reference sequence). There are 14 residues in the CDR3. CDR3 loop: CASTGTGANEKLFF. The DNA for the CDR3 is TGTGCCAGTACCGGGACAGGGGCTAATGAAAAACTGTTTTTT. The full variable domain, with the rest looked up from reference TRBV19 and TRBJ1-4, is DGGITQSPKYLFRKEGQNVTLSCEQNLNHDAMYWYRQDPGQGLRLIYYSQIVNDFQKGDIAEGYSVSREKKESFPLTVTSAQKNPTAFYLCASTGTGANEKLFFGSGTQLSVL.

The chain is built from TRBV15 and TRBJ1-1; D is possibly TRBD1 (6 bases). The CDR3 is 12 residues long. Germline V gene lookup returns CDR1 LNHNV and CDR2 YYDKDF (reference sequence). With 7 bases removed from V and 4 bases from J, the gap between germline ends came to 10 bases. CDR3 region: CATKQGGTEAFF. DNA for the CDR3: TGTGCCACCAAGCAAGGGGGCACTGAAGCTTTCTTT.

To note about this clone: Additional DNA sequences in this sample encode the identical CDR3. V usage is TRBV7-9 and J usage is TRBJ2-3; 7 bases agree with TRBD1. J gave up 6 bases and V 2 bases, and 2 bases lay outside the gene matches. CDR1 SEHNR and CDR2 FQNEAQ come from the germline V gene (reference sequence). The CDR3 consists of 13 residues. For the CDR3, the DNA is TGTGCCAGCAGCTTAACAGGGGCCGATACGCAGTATTTT. It specifies CASSLTGADTQYF. The full variable domain, with the rest looked up from reference TRBV7-9 and TRBJ2-3, is DTGVSQNPRHKITKRGQNVTFRCDPISEHNRLYWYRQTLGQGPEFLTYFQNEAQLEKSRLLSDRFSAERPKGSFSTLEIQRTEQGDSAMYLCASSLTGADTQYFGPGTRLTVL.

The chain uses TRBV20-1 and TRBJ2-1, with 8 nucleotides matching TRBD1. Per germline, CDR1 DFQATT and CDR2 SNEGSKA (reference sequence). The trim removed 1 base at V and 14 bases at J, leaving 4 bases unmatched. The CDR3 length is 11 residues. CDR3 protein: CSARVSDREFF. CDR3 sequence (DNA): TGCAGTGCTAGAGTGTCGGACAGGGAGTTCTTC.

This clone came up a few times. The chain joins TRBV13 to TRBJ1-2, with D possibly TRBD1 on 5 matching bases. This CDR3 region has 14 residues. CDR1 and CDR2 (germline): PRHDT, FYEKMQ (reference sequence). The V gene lost 5 bases and the J gene lost 0 bases, with 10 bases spanning the gap. The CDR3 coding sequence is TGTGCCAGCAGCCTAGACAGAGCTAACTATGGCTACACCTTC. The encoded protein is CASSLDRANYGYTF.

This chain connects TRBV3-1 (or the pseudogene TRBV3-2) to TRBJ2-3; TRBD1 matches 12 bases. The CDR3 is made up of 16 amino acids. Germline V gene lookup returns CDR1 LGHDT and CDR2 YNNKEL (reference sequence). The V gene end was trimmed by 1 base and the J gene end by 1 base; junction bases not matched to a gene: 0. For the CDR3, the DNA is TGTGCCAGCAGCCAAGGGGACAGGGGGCGCACAGATACGCAGTATTTT. Its protein is CASSQGDRGRTDTQYF.

This clone was observed once. The rearrangement joins TRBV27 to TRBJ1-1, with 8 bases fitting TRBD1. The CDR3 length is 14 residues. Germline CDR1 and CDR2: MNHEY and SMNVEV (reference sequence). Losses at the gene ends were 6 bases for V and 2 bases for J; bases not matched to a gene: 5. The CDR3 reads CASRPQGDNTEAFF. The CDR3 bases are TGTGCCAGCAGGCCACAGGGGGACAACACTGAAGCTTTCTTT.

The chain has TRBV7-2 and TRBJ2-1; 8 nucleotides match TRBD2. The CDR3 is made up of 15 amino acids. V was pared by 2 bases and J by 10 bases, with 10 bases of the junction left unmatched. Germline-derived CDR1 and CDR2 are SGHTA and FQGNSA. The CDR3 region is CASSLIAGGRHEQFF. The DNA for the CDR3 is TGTGCCAGCAGCTTAATAGCCGGCGGGAGGCACGAGCAGTTCTTC.